This TCR beta chain stems from a study of blood T cell repertoires in COVID-19. Repertoires were generated with immunoSEQ multiplex PCR, while TCRdb's copy carries only in-frame clones and drops some. The data hold around 97,000 clones, with roughly 87% observed a single time. Trimming removed 0 bases from V and 6 bases from J, with 9 bases in between. In germline, CDR1 is SGHKS, CDR2 YYEKEE (reference sequence). This CDR3 has 13 amino acids. The chain links TRBV5-5 to TRBJ1-2; no clear D. Sequencing was performed on peripheral blood. The TCR comes from a man aged 45-65 years in a cohort sampled during active COVID-19. In DNA, the CDR3 is TGTGCCAGCAGCTTGGTCAGCGCAGATGGCTACACCTTC. The encoded protein is CASSLVSADGYTF.